This passage covers 28 T cell receptor beta chains from one sample sequenced in a study of OX40 agonist ivuxolimab in advanced cancers. Method: immunoSEQ multiplex PCR; TCRdb's copy keeps in-frame clones and lacks some. The table includes about 69,000 clones, 85% to 90% detected once. The specimen comprised CD4+ or CD8+ T cells sorted from blood, sampled in a trial of the OX40 agonist ivuxolimab. These receptors were obtained from an adult with an advanced solid tumor such as melanoma, head and neck, liver or kidney cancer.

The chain joins TRBV6-5 to TRBJ1-6; D remains unclear. CDR1 MNHEY and CDR2 SVGAGI come from the germline V gene. This CDR3 comprises 15 residues. The germline V and J ends were trimmed by 7 bases and 6 bases, with 16 bases remaining between them. The CDR3 DNA reads as TGTGCCAGCACTTCTACCGGGATCGCTAATTCACCCCTCCACTTT. Translated, it gives CASTSTGIANSPLHF.

This chain links TRBV28 with TRBJ1-4; D is unresolved. Trimming left V 8 bases short and J 4 bases short, with 5 bases between. The germline V gene encodes CDR1 MDHEN and CDR2 SYDVKM. The CDR3 covers 11 residues. The CDR3 DNA follows: TGTGCCAGCCTGGGTAATGAAAAACTGTTTTTT. This translates into CASLGNEKLFF.

The gene calls are TRBV9 and TRBJ2-3; 15 nucleotides match TRBD2. V shed 2 bases, J shed 5 bases, and the junction held 6 bases outside the gene matches. The CDR3 has 17 amino acids. Germline loops: CDR1 SGDLS, CDR2 YYNGEE. For the CDR3, the DNA is TGTGCCAGCAGCGTCGGACTAGCGGGAGGGCATCAAGATACGCAGTATTTT. Its protein is CASSVGLAGGHQDTQYF.

V gene TRBV6-6 combines with J gene TRBJ2-3; a possible D gene is TRBD2 (6 bases). The CDR3 extends over 14 amino acids. The germline gives CDR1 MNHNY, CDR2 SVGAGI (reference sequence). The ends were cut back, 8 bases at V and 4 bases at J, with 16 bases in the middle. Here the CDR3 DNA reads TGTGCCAGCGCGGAGCAAGGGACTGCAGATACGCAGTATTTT. As protein: CASAEQGTADTQYF.

This clone was counted once. The gene calls are TRBV25-1 and TRBJ2-7, with 7 bases matching TRBD1. From germline, CDR1 is MGHDK and CDR2 SYGVNS. V shed 1 base and J 7 bases; nucleotides not matched to a gene: 10. This CDR3 region has 15 residues. CDR3 region: CASSEFTGVLREQYF. The CDR3 DNA follows: TGTGCCAGCAGTGAATTCACAGGGGTTTTACGGGAGCAGTACTTC.

This chain links TRBV2 with TRBJ2-3, with unresolved D. The CDR3 is 14 residues long. V lost 3 bases and J 1 base, leaving 8 bases between the germline ends. Germline CDR1 reads SNHLY; CDR2 reads FYNNEI. CDR3: CASSDGQGTDTQYF. CDR3 in DNA: TGTGCCAGCAGTGATGGGCAAGGCACAGATACGCAGTATTTT.

The J gene is TRBJ2-7, the V gene TRBV28, with TRBD2 matching over 10 bases. The V gene end was trimmed by 4 bases and the J gene end by 1 base; junction bases not matched to a gene: 7. This CDR3 is built from 16 residues. Germline CDR1 and CDR2: MDHEN and SYDVKM. The CDR3 loop is CASSSSGTSVSYEQYF. Written as DNA, the CDR3 is TGTGCCAGCAGTTCATCCGGGACTAGCGTTTCCTACGAGCAGTACTTC.

The V gene is TRBV9, the J gene TRBJ2-5; a possible D gene is TRBD1 (5 bases). The CDR3 consists of 13 residues. Germline CDR1 and CDR2: SGDLS and YYNGEE. V was pared by 0 bases and J by 7 bases, with 10 bases between. CDR3 DNA: TGTGCCAGCAGCGTAGATAGTCAGGGGACCCAGTACTTC. Translating gives CASSVDSQGTQYF.

J is TRBJ2-3 and V is TRBV9; D unclear. V was shortened by 0 bases and J by 0 bases, with 5 bases between the two germline ends. Germline V gene lookup returns CDR1 SGDLS and CDR2 YYNGEE. The CDR3 contains 14 residues. The CDR3 DNA sequence: TGTGCCAGCAGCGTAGGGGCAAGCACAGATACGCAGTATTTT. The encoded protein is CASSVGASTDTQYF. Using reference TRBV9 and TRBJ2-3 for the parts outside the CDR3, the full variable domain is DSGVTQTPKHLITATGQRVTLRCSPRSGDLSVYWYQQSLDQGLQFLIQYYNGEERAKGNILERFSAQQFPDLHSELNLSSLELGDSALYFCASSVGASTDTQYFGPGTRLTVL.

The chain employs TRBV14 and TRBJ2-7, with 13 bases fitting TRBD2. J lost 3 bases, V lost 4 bases, and 3 bases had no gene match. This CDR3 spans 15 amino acids. Per the germline V gene, CDR1 is SGHDN and CDR2 is FVKESK. The CDR3 reads CASSRTSGSFYEQYF. The CDR3 DNA follows: TGTGCCAGCAGCCGGACTAGCGGGAGTTTCTACGAGCAGTACTTC.

The chain recombines TRBV9 with TRBJ1-2; 11 bases are a match to TRBD1. Germline loops: CDR1 SGDLS, CDR2 YYNGEE. The CDR3 sequence is 16 residues long. The ends lost 0 bases at V and 8 bases at J; junction bases unmatched: 9. The CDR3 reads CASSVGEDRGPSGYTF. The CDR3 bases are TGTGCCAGCAGCGTAGGGGAGGACAGGGGGCCGAGCGGCTACACCTTC.

The rearrangement links TRBV6-5 to TRBJ1-1, with unresolved D. Germline V CDR1 and CDR2: MNHEY, SVGAGI. The CDR3 sequence is 13 residues long. Trimming pared 7 bases from V and 0 bases from J, leaving 9 bases between. For the CDR3, the DNA is TGTGCCAGCACCGCGAATGTGAACACTGAAGCTTTCTTT. This encodes CASTANVNTEAFF.

The chain recombines TRBV7-2 with TRBJ1-1; D possibly corresponds to TRBD1 (6 bases). The CDR3 is made up of 15 amino acids. Deletions cut 6 bases from V and 7 bases from J, with 21 bases between. CDR1 SGHTA and CDR2 FQGNSA come from the germline V gene. The CDR3: CASSNNPGTLGEAFF. DNA of the CDR3: TGTGCCAGCAGTAATAATCCCGGGACACTTGGTGAAGCTTTCTTT.

V is TRBV5-1 and J is TRBJ1-4; 9 bases map to TRBD1. This CDR3 is 16 amino acids long. Germline V CDR1 and CDR2: SGHRS, YFSETQ. Germline trimming cut 0 bases from V and 3 bases from J; bases unmatched to any gene: 3. The CDR3 is CASSLGDREPNEKLFF. The CDR3 coding sequence is TGCGCCAGCAGCTTGGGGGACAGGGAGCCTAATGAAAAACTGTTTTTT.

The chain's CDR3 is CASVGGSGNTIYF. For the CDR3, the DNA is TGTGCTAGTGTCGGGGGGTCTGGAAACACCATATATTTT. This rearrangement joins TRBV12-5 to TRBJ1-3; D perhaps matches TRBD1 (5 bases). CDR1 LGHNT and CDR2 FRNRAP come from the germline V gene. The CDR3 is 13 residues long. The V end lost 7 bases, the J end lost 1 base, and 8 bases lay between the germline ends.

This clone was detected only a few times. The chain joins TRBV6-1 to TRBJ1-5, with no clear D. The germline gives CDR1 MNHNS, CDR2 SASEGT. V gave up 3 bases and J gave up 9 bases, with 9 bases separating them. This CDR3 spans 12 amino acids. The CDR3 bases are TGTGCCAGCAGTGACTCTGGTCGGCCCCAGCATTTT. Translated: CASSDSGRPQHF.

This clone showed up just a few times. The rearrangement uses TRBV7-9 and TRBJ2-5; D is perhaps TRBD1 or TRBD2 (7 bases each). The germline V and J ends were trimmed by 6 bases and 3 bases, with 20 bases remaining between them. The germline CDR1 and CDR2 sequences are SEHNR and FQNEAQ (reference sequence). The CDR3 runs 16 residues. The CDR3 region is CASRPRQGGLKETQYF. CDR3 DNA sequence: TGTGCCAGCAGACCGAGACAGGGAGGGTTAAAAGAGACCCAGTACTTC. Supplemented by reference TRBV7-9 and TRBJ2-5, the full variable domain reads DTGVSQNPRHKITKRGQNVTFRCDPISEHNRLYWYRQTLGQGPEFLTYFQNEAQLEKSRLLSDRFSAERPKGSFSTLEIQRTEQGDSAMYLCASRPRQGGLKETQYFGPGTRLLVL.

V usage is TRBV19 and J usage is TRBJ2-2; weak D call: TRBD2 (5 bases). Looked up from germline, CDR1 is LNHDA and CDR2 is SQIVND (reference sequence). The CDR3 spans 14 residues. V gave up 8 bases and J gave up 5 bases, with 15 bases separating them. The CDR3 region has the DNA TGTGCCAGTTACGGTCTAGCAGCGACCGGGGAGCTGTTTTTT. Amino acids: CASYGLAATGELFF.

V is TRBV5-1 and J is TRBJ2-3; D gene uncertain. The germline CDR1 and CDR2 sequences are SGHRS and YFSETQ. The CDR3 spans 13 residues. The V and J ends lost 1 base and 5 bases respectively, with 8 bases between them. The chain's CDR3 is CASSLLPRDTQYF. CDR3 coding DNA: TGCGCCAGCAGCTTGTTACCGAGAGATACGCAGTATTTT.

The J gene is TRBJ2-6, the V gene TRBV4-3; D is possibly TRBD2 (6 bases). The CDR3 has 16 amino acids. V gave up 0 bases and J gave up 2 bases, with 8 bases separating them. Germline V gene data show CDR1 as LGHNA and CDR2 as YSLEER. The CDR3 spells CASSQESGAGANVLTF. CDR3 DNA: TGCGCCAGCAGCCAAGAGTCGGGAGCTGGGGCCAACGTCCTGACTTTC.

The chain combines TRBV7-2 with TRBJ2-3; 7 bases line up with TRBD2. Germline V lookup: CDR1 SGHTA, CDR2 FQGNSA. The CDR3 is 13 amino acids. This CDR3 reads CVTSRDPTDTQYF. The CDR3 DNA sequence: TGTGTGACTAGCAGAGACCCCACAGATACGCAGTATTTT.

V usage is TRBV7-9 and J usage is TRBJ2-3, with TRBD2 matching 12 bases. In germline, CDR1 is SEHNR, CDR2 FQNEAQ (reference sequence). Germline trimming cut 2 bases from V and 2 bases from J; bases unmatched to any gene: 2. The CDR3 covers 16 residues. DNA of the CDR3: TGTGCCAGCAGCTTAAGACTAGCGGGAGACACAGATACGCAGTATTTT. Its protein product is CASSLRLAGDTDTQYF. Full variable domain (remainder filled in from reference TRBV7-9 and TRBJ2-3): DTGVSQNPRHKITKRGQNVTFRCDPISEHNRLYWYRQTLGQGPEFLTYFQNEAQLEKSRLLSDRFSAERPKGSFSTLEIQRTEQGDSAMYLCASSLRLAGDTDTQYFGPGTRLTVL.

This rearrangement joins TRBV19 to TRBJ2-2, with 10 bases matching TRBD2. The V segment lost 0 bases and the J segment 4 bases; nucleotides outside the gene matches: 8. The CDR3 spans 18 residues. Germline CDR1 LNHDA, CDR2 SQIVND (reference sequence). The CDR3 loop is CASSIDLSGRAVTGELFF. In nucleotides, the CDR3 is TGTGCCAGTAGTATAGATCTCAGCGGGAGGGCCGTCACCGGGGAGCTGTTTTTT.

The chain has TRBV5-1 and TRBJ1-4; D remains ambiguous. Germline CDR1 and CDR2: SGHRS and YFSETQ. V was pared by 8 bases and J by 0 bases, with 14 bases between. This CDR3 has 15 residues. The CDR3 nucleotides are TGCGCCAGTATGATTGGGGAGGCAACTAATGAAAAACTGTTTTTT. As protein: CASMIGEATNEKLFF. Filled out from reference TRBV5-1 and TRBJ1-4, the complete variable domain reads KAGVTQTPRYLIKTRGQQVTLSCSPISGHRSVSWYQQTPGQGLQFLFEYFSETQRNKGNFPGRFSGRQFSNSRSEMNVSTLELGDSALYLCASMIGEATNEKLFFGSGTQLSVL.

The CDR3 reads CASSPGTSVGEQYF. The CDR3 DNA reads as TGTGCCAGCAGCCCCGGGACTAGCGTAGGCGAGCAGTACTTC. The gene calls are TRBV11-3 and TRBJ2-7, with 10 nucleotides matching TRBD2. This CDR3 is built from 14 residues. With 5 bases clipped from V and 6 bases from J, the junction kept 7 bases outside the gene matches. The germline V gene encodes CDR1 SGHNT and CDR2 YENEEA. Based on the CDR3 plus reference TRBV11-3 and TRBJ2-7, the full variable domain is EAGVVQSPRYKIIEKKQPVAFWCNPISGHNTLYWYLQNLGQGPELLIRYENEEAVDDSQLPKDRFSAERLKGVDSTLKIQPAELGDSAVYLCASSPGTSVGEQYFGPGTRLTVT.

The CDR3 region has the DNA TGCGCCAGCAGAAATAGCGGGAGGGCCACAGATACGCAGTATTTT. Its translation: CASRNSGRATDTQYF. V usage is TRBV5-1 and J usage is TRBJ2-3, with 11 nucleotides matching TRBD2. Germline V lookup: CDR1 SGHRS, CDR2 YFSETQ. The CDR3 sequence is 15 residues long. Unmatched junction bases numbered 4, after V lost 5 bases and J lost 2 bases.

This chain uses TRBV2 with TRBJ1-3; D is perhaps TRBD1 (6 bases). CDR3 size: 16 residues. CDR1 and CDR2 (germline): SNHLY, FYNNEI. Trimming took off 6 bases at V and 0 bases at J, with 15 bases between the two ends. DNA for the CDR3: TGTGCCAGCAGGGGGGGCGGATTCTCCTCTGGAAACACCATATATTTT. It translates to CASRGGGFSSGNTIYF.

The chain links TRBV5-8 to TRBJ2-3; D unresolved. Germline loops: CDR1 SGHTS, CDR2 YDEGEE. CDR3 size: 14 residues. Trimming stripped 5 bases from V and 1 base from J, with 11 bases between. The CDR3 sequence is CASSMALGTDTQYF. The CDR3 bases are TGTGCCAGCAGTATGGCACTGGGCACAGATACGCAGTATTTT.